A selection of T cell receptor beta chains follows, all from one sample in a study of regulatory T cells. Profiled with immunoSEQ multiplex PCR; TCRdb holds only in-frame clones, not every one. The table records some 29,000 clones, about 90% of them present only once. The source material was conventional CD4+ T cells sorted from blood. The source of these receptors is a person aged 18 to 35 with CD3G deficiency. The CDR3 runs from the conserved cysteine through the conserved F or W. D genes are given only for firm matches. Size is stated for part of the rows, as once, few or many counts, or as a class when the clone is expanded.

d_gene	v_gene	abundance	j_gene	CDR3nt	CDR3aa
NA	TRBV27	NA	TRBJ2-2	TGTGCCAGCAGCCCGACGTGGGACACCGGGGAGCTGTTTTTT	CASSPTWDTGELFF
TRBD1	TRBV28	NA	TRBJ2-7	TGTGCCAGCAGTTCGCAGGGGGCAAACTTTGACGAGCAGTACTTC	CASSSQGANFDEQYF
NA	TRBV6-1	NA	TRBJ2-1	TGTGCCAGCATGAAGAGGGCAAAAGATGAGCAGTTCTTC	CASMKRAKDEQFF
NA	TRBV6-5	once	TRBJ1-2	TGTGCCAGCAGTTACACCGGGCCGGGAGCTGGCTACACCTTC	CASSYTGPGAGYTF
NA	TRBV28	NA	TRBJ2-6	TGTGCCAGCAGTTCTCCCCCGGACTTCTCTGGGGCCAACGTCCTGACTTTC	CASSSPPDFSGANVLTF
NA	TRBV2	once	TRBJ1-1	TGTGCCAGCAGTCTACAGAGGAACACTGAAGCTTTCTTT	CASSLQRNTEAFF
NA	TRBV18	once	TRBJ1-1	TGTGCCAGCGTCTTGCCAGTGGCTATGAACACTGAAGCTTTCTTT	CASVLPVAMNTEAFF
TRBD2	TRBV7-8	NA	TRBJ2-1	TGTGCCAGCAGCCCTACCGCGGGGGGGAGAGGCTCCTACAATGAGCAGTTCTTC	CASSPTAGGRGSYNEQFF
NA	TRBV5-1	NA	TRBJ1-1	TGCGCCAGCAGCTTTGGGGATCGGTACGCTGAAGCTTTCTTT	CASSFGDRYAEAFF
NA	TRBV5-5	NA	TRBJ1-4	TGTGCCAGCAGGCCCGGGGGGTATGAAAAACTGTTTTTT	CASRPGGYEKLFF
NA	TRBV6-1	NA	TRBJ1-4	TGTGCCAGCACTCGTGTTGGGGGTAATGAAAAACTGTTTTTT	CASTRVGGNEKLFF
NA	TRBV5-1	NA	TRBJ2-3	TGCGCCAGCAGCTTCGGACCGGGACTCGCCACAGATACGCAGTATTTT	CASSFGPGLATDTQYF
TRBD1	TRBV28	few	TRBJ2-2	TGTGCCAGCAGCCCCGACAGGGGCACCGGGGAGCTGTTTTTT	CASSPDRGTGELFF
TRBD2	TRBV10-3	NA	TRBJ2-7	TGTGCCATCAGTCCGGGGGGAGGGACCACCTACGAGCAGTACTTC	CAISPGGGTTYEQYF
NA	TRBV6-1	few	TRBJ1-2	TGTGCCAGCAGTGAAGTTTTTGGGTACTATGGCTACACCTTC	CASSEVFGYYGYTF
TRBD1	TRBV5-6	NA	TRBJ1-2	TGTGCCAGCAGCTTGCCAGACAGGGCCGTCAACTATGGCTACACCTTC	CASSLPDRAVNYGYTF
NA	TRBV6-6	NA	TRBJ1-2	TGTGCCAGCAGCCGCGGGCGGGGGGAGAACTATGGCTACACCTTC	CASSRGRGENYGYTF
TRBD2	TRBV2	NA	TRBJ2-5	TGTGCCAGCAGTCCGGGACTAGCGGGGGGTGGGGAGACCCAGTACTTC	CASSPGLAGGGETQYF
NA	TRBV19	NA	TRBJ1-1	TGTGCCAGTAGCCAGGAGGTTGGCACTGAAGCTTTCTTT	CASSQEVGTEAFF
TRBD1	TRBV2	NA	TRBJ2-2	TGTGCCAGCAGTAACCAGGGGGCTCACACCGGGGAGCTGTTTTTT	CASSNQGAHTGELFF
NA	TRBV28	NA	TRBJ1-1	TGTGCCAGCAGTTCTTACCGGGACAACACTTTCTTT	CASSSYRDNTFF
TRBD1	TRBV7-9	NA	TRBJ2-1	TGTGCCAGCAGCTTGGGACAGGGGGACTACAATGAGCAGTTCTTC	CASSLGQGDYNEQFF
TRBD1	TRBV28	NA	TRBJ1-1	TGTGCCAGCCGGGACAGGGGGGGATCTTCGGAAGCTTTCTTT	CASRDRGGSSEAFF
NA	TRBV30	NA	TRBJ2-2	TGTGCCTGGAGTAGGTTGTCGACCGGGGAGCTGTTTTTT	CAWSRLSTGELFF
NA	TRBV6-5	NA	TRBJ1-1	TGTGCCGCGGGCCCACACGGGGCTCGGAACACTGAAGCTTTCTTT	CAAGPHGARNTEAFF
NA	TRBV5-1	NA	TRBJ2-6	TGCGCCAGCAGAGGAGGGGTTGGGGCCAACGTCCTGACTTTC	CASRGGVGANVLTF
NA	TRBV10-3	NA	TRBJ2-1	TGTGCCATCAGCCGGAATGGCGATGAGCAGTTCTTC	CAISRNGDEQFF
NA	TRBV7-8	NA	TRBJ2-5	TGTGCCAGCAGCCCACGTTGGGTAGTACAAGAGACCCAGTACTTC	CASSPRWVVQETQYF
NA	TRBV21-1	NA	TRBJ2-3	TGTGCCAGCAGCATAGGGTGCACAGATACGCAGTATTTT	CASSIGCTDTQYF
TRBD2	TRBV28	NA	TRBJ2-3	TGTGCCAGTGGGCTAGCGGGTTCTGATACGCAGTATTTT	CASGLAGSDTQYF